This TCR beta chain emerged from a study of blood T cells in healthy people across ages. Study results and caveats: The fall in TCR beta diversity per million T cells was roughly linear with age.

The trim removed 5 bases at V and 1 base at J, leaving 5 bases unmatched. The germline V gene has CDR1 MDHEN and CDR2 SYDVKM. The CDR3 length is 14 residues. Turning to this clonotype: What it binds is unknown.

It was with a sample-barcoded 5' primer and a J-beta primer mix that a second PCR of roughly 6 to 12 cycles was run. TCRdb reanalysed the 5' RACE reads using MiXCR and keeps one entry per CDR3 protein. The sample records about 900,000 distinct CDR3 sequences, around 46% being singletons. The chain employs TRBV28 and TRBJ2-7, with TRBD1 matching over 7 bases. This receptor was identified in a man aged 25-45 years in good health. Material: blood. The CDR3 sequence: CASSAYRGSYEQYF. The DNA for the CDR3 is TGTGCCAGCAGTGCCTACAGGGGTTCCTACGAGCAGTACTTC.